This is a list of T cell receptor beta chains from one sample in a study of T cell repertoires in cytomegalovirus infection. One entry per CDR3 protein results from TCRdb running MiXCR on the reads. The sample consists of 50,000 or so distinct CDR3 sequences, roughly 20% of them appearing once. The antigens of these receptors remain unknown. The specimen comprised CD8+ T cells from cultured PBMCs, sampled from culture after CMV antigen stimulation. These TCRs come from a human donor in good health (CMV status not recorded). Some clones in this sample may be carry-over from other donors' samples. The CDR3 runs from the conserved cysteine through the conserved F or W. The D gene is left open where the match is weak. Where a row states a size, it is once, few, many or the class of an expanded clone; other rows omit it.

clone size	V gene	D gene	J gene	CDR3 protein	CDR3 DNA
NA	TRBV7-2	NA	TRBJ1-1	CASSLAPPEAFF	TGTGCCAGCAGCTTAGCTCCCCCTGAAGCTTTCTTT
NA	TRBV7-2	TRBD2	TRBJ2-3	CASSDAGGGVRDTQYF	TGTGCCAGCAGCGACGCCGGGGGGGGAGTTAGGGATACGCAGTATTTT
few	TRBV7-8	NA	TRBJ2-1	CASSLTVTELQNSYNEQFF	TGTGCCAGCAGCTTAACTGTGACAGAGCTCCAAAATTCCTACAATGAGCAGTTCTTC
many	TRBV7-9	NA	TRBJ2-7	CASSRGDPEQYF	TGTGCCAGCAGCCGCGGGGACCCCGAGCAGTACTTC
NA	TRBV6-6	TRBD2	TRBJ2-7	CASSPTSGTYEQYF	TGTGCCAGCAGCCCGACTAGCGGGACGTACGAGCAGTACTTC
NA	TRBV20-1	TRBD1	TRBJ1-1	CSATRLRDRAENTEAFF	TGCAGTGCCACCCGTCTCCGGGACAGGGCGGAGAACACTGAAGCTTTCTTT
NA	TRBV12-3/TRBV12-4	NA	TRBJ2-1	CASSRSRRATYNEQFF	TGTGCCAGCAGTCGTTCCCGTAGGGCCACTTACAATGAGCAGTTCTTC
few	TRBV28	NA	TRBJ2-2	CASKTEFNTGELFF	TGTGCCAGCAAGACAGAATTTAACACCGGGGAGCTGTTTTTT
NA	TRBV6-4	NA	TRBJ2-3	CASSETLGADTQYF	TGTGCCAGCAGTGAGACTCTCGGGGCAGATACGCAGTATTTT
many	TRBV7-9	NA	TRBJ2-7	CASSLTPSYEQYF	TGTGCCAGCAGCTTAACACCCTCCTACGAGCAGTACTTC
few	TRBV6-6	TRBD1	TRBJ1-6	CASSATGEWSPLHF	TGTGCCAGCAGCGCGACAGGGGAATGGTCACCCCTCCACTTT
NA	TRBV9	NA	TRBJ2-7	CASSVGTLVGEQYF	TGTGCCAGCAGCGTCGGGACACTCGTGGGTGAGCAGTACTTC
few	TRBV7-2	NA	TRBJ2-7	CASSLIHGGYEQYF	TGTGCCAGCAGCTTAATCCATGGGGGATACGAGCAGTACTTC
NA	TRBV12-3/TRBV12-4	NA	TRBJ1-4	CASTPDWGATNEKLFF	TGTGCCAGCACCCCGGACTGGGGGGCAACTAATGAAAAACTGTTTTTT
NA	TRBV12-3/TRBV12-4	NA	TRBJ1-5	CASSLGKDQPQHF	TGTGCCAGCAGCCTGGGGAAGGATCAGCCCCAGCATTTT
many	TRBV20-1	NA	TRBJ1-2	CSAKPREWGGSNYGYTF	TGCAGTGCTAAACCGCGAGAGTGGGGGGGCTCGAACTATGGCTACACCTTC
NA	TRBV7-3	NA	TRBJ2-7	CASSLNAGNHLQYF	TGTGCCAGCAGCTTAAACGCCGGGAACCATCTGCAGTACTTC
few	TRBV20-1	NA	TRBJ2-1	CSARSRMRYNEQFF	TGCAGTGCTCGCTCACGGATGAGATACAATGAGCAGTTCTTC
few	TRBV7-2	TRBD1	TRBJ1-2	CASSYKQGGGYTF	TGTGCCAGCAGCTATAAACAGGGGGGTGGCTACACCTTC
medium-sized	TRBV29-1	NA	TRBJ2-7	CSVEKSYEQYF	TGCAGCGTTGAGAAGTCCTACGAGCAGTACTTC
few	TRBV20-1	NA	TRBJ1-2	CSARTQGGYTF	TGCAGTGCCCGGACACAGGGTGGCTACACCTTC
NA	TRBV20-1	NA	TRBJ2-1	CSATDYPEQFF	TGCAGTGCTACCGACTACCCTGAGCAGTTCTTC
few	TRBV12-3/TRBV12-4	NA	TRBJ2-6	CASVVESSGANVLTF	TGTGCCAGCGTCGTCGAGAGCTCTGGGGCCAACGTCCTGACTTTC
many	TRBV7-2	NA	TRBJ2-7	CASSPGYEQYF	TGTGCCAGCAGCCCGGGCTACGAGCAGTACTTC
few	TRBV10-3	TRBD2	TRBJ2-7	CAISDSGSSTYEQYF	TGTGCCATCAGTGATAGCGGGAGTTCCACCTACGAGCAGTACTTC
NA	TRBV27	NA	TRBJ2-4	CASGNTIFGAKNIQYF	TGTGCCAGCGGGAATACTATATTCGGGGCCAAAAACATTCAGTACTTC
medium-sized	TRBV12-3/TRBV12-4	NA	TRBJ2-4	CASRGNDRVSNIQYF	TGTGCCAGCAGGGGTAATGACAGAGTCTCAAACATTCAGTACTTC
few	TRBV7-9	NA	TRBJ1-2	CASSKTEMEPSTNYGYTF	TGTGCCAGCAGCAAAACGGAGATGGAACCATCTACTAACTATGGCTACACCTTC
NA	TRBV7-9	NA	TRBJ1-1	CASSLAREWTEAFF	TGTGCCAGCAGCTTGGCTAGGGAGTGGACTGAAGCTTTCTTT
NA	TRBV4-3	TRBD1	TRBJ2-1	CASSQSLTGGLSYNEQFF	TGCGCCAGCAGCCAAAGCCTCACAGGGGGCCTCTCCTACAATGAGCAGTTCTTC
few	TRBV9	NA	TRBJ2-3	CASSVTSTDTQYF	TGTGCCAGCAGCGTGACAAGCACAGATACGCAGTATTTT
few	TRBV7-2	NA	TRBJ2-7	CASSLDHRPLGNEQYF	TGTGCCAGCAGCTTAGATCATCGGCCGCTTGGGAACGAGCAGTACTTC
many	TRBV6-1	TRBD2	TRBJ2-7	CASSPGLAGRYEQYF	TGTGCCAGCAGCCCTGGACTAGCGGGACGGTACGAGCAGTACTTC
many	TRBV5-5	NA	TRBJ1-4	CASSLVGGGINEKLFF	TGTGCCAGCAGCTTGGTAGGAGGTGGTATTAATGAAAAACTGTTTTTT
NA	TRBV20-1	TRBD2	TRBJ2-2	CSARDPTGGNGELFF	TGCAGTGCTAGAGATCCAACGGGAGGCAACGGGGAGCTGTTTTTT
many	TRBV7-2	NA	TRBJ1-1	CASSLNGGRNTEAFF	TGTGCCAGCAGCTTAAACGGGGGACGGAACACTGAAGCTTTCTTT
few	TRBV7-9	TRBD1	TRBJ2-1	CASSLTGGYEQFF	TGTGCCAGCAGCTTAACAGGGGGCTATGAGCAGTTCTTC
NA	TRBV27	TRBD2	TRBJ2-3	CASSSLLRLAGPNTDTQYF	TGTGCCAGCAGTTCCCTACTCCGACTAGCGGGACCCAACACAGATACGCAGTATTTT
few	TRBV12-3/TRBV12-4	TRBD2	TRBJ2-1	CASSLELAGFNNEQFF	TGTGCCAGCAGTTTAGAACTAGCGGGGTTTAACAATGAGCAGTTCTTC
many	TRBV7-2	NA	TRBJ2-7	CASSFASLYEQYF	TGTGCCAGCAGTTTTGCCTCACTTTACGAGCAGTACTTC
many	TRBV4-3	NA	TRBJ1-2	CASSFYGTKDGYTF	TGCGCCAGCAGCTTTTACGGGACCAAGGATGGCTACACCTTC
many	TRBV12-3/TRBV12-4	NA	TRBJ2-7	CASSSTSPAEQYF	TGTGCCAGCAGTTCTACGTCTCCTGCCGAGCAGTACTTC
NA	TRBV7-6	NA	TRBJ2-1	CASSPGRDFYNEQFF	TGTGCCAGCAGCCCCGGCCGGGATTTCTACAATGAGCAGTTCTTC
NA	TRBV4-3	TRBD1	TRBJ2-7	CASSQGRGQGLYEQYF	TGCGCCAGCAGCCAAGGCCGAGGACAGGGGTTGTACGAGCAGTACTTC
NA	TRBV7-6	NA	TRBJ1-1	CASSWTPGTSTEAFF	TGTGCCAGCAGCTGGACCCCTGGTACGAGCACTGAAGCTTTCTTT
NA	TRBV7-2	NA	TRBJ2-3	CASSLGPGSGRNTQYF	TGTGCCAGCAGCTTGGGGCCTGGGAGTGGAAGAAATACGCAGTATTTT
few	TRBV7-6	NA	TRBJ2-7	CASSLGSVPYNEQYF	TGTGCCAGCAGCTTAGGCTCAGTGCCCTATAACGAGCAGTACTTC
few	TRBV12-3/TRBV12-4	NA	TRBJ2-1	CASSLSPTNEQFF	TGTGCCAGCAGTTTATCCCCGACTAATGAGCAGTTCTTC
NA	TRBV6-2/TRBV6-3	NA	TRBJ2-1	CASSYSAELPNEQFF	TGTGCCAGCAGTTACTCGGCGGAGCTACCAAATGAGCAGTTCTTC
NA	TRBV6-5	TRBD1	TRBJ1-1	CASSSDRTTEAFF	TGTGCCAGCAGTTCGGACAGGACCACTGAAGCTTTCTTT
many	TRBV6-2/TRBV6-3	TRBD2	TRBJ2-3	CASSYPTSDTQYF	TGTGCCAGCAGTTACCCGACTAGCGATACGCAGTATTTT
NA	TRBV7-6	TRBD2	TRBJ2-1	CASSPPLGPTSGSPYNEQFF	TGTGCCAGCAGCCCCCCCCTGGGTCCGACTAGCGGGAGCCCCTACAATGAGCAGTTCTTC
few	TRBV7-9	TRBD1	TRBJ2-1	CASSHTRTGGKYNEQFF	TGTGCCAGCAGCCACACCCGGACAGGGGGCAAGTACAATGAGCAGTTCTTC
NA	TRBV6-2/TRBV6-3	TRBD1	TRBJ2-1	CASSYSRTGQIYNEQFF	TGTGCCAGCAGTTACTCGCGGACGGGACAGATCTACAATGAGCAGTTCTTC